A single sample is the source of the 5 T cell receptor beta chains below, sequenced in a study of blood T cell repertoires in COVID-19. The repertoire was sequenced with immunoSEQ multiplex PCR; TCRdb's copy has only in-frame clones and lacks some. The sample records 60,000 to 65,000 clones, about 87% being singletons. Sequencing was performed on peripheral blood. The receptors were gathered from a human donor with active COVID-19. The donor label of this sample is uncertain.

This chain uses TRBV27 with TRBJ2-1; 10 nucleotides align to TRBD2. Germline V CDR1 and CDR2: MNHEY, SMNVEV (reference sequence). The CDR3 has 16 residues. J was trimmed by 6 bases and V by 2 bases; bases with no gene match: 7. The CDR3 region has the DNA TGTGCCAGCAGTTTAGCGACTAGCGGGCCGCGCAATGAGCAGTTCTTC. The encoded protein is CASSLATSGPRNEQFF.

This clone was observed a few times. The chain is built from TRBV3-1 (or the pseudogene TRBV3-2) and TRBJ2-7, with unresolved D. This CDR3 contains 13 residues. Germline CDR1 reads LGHDT; CDR2 reads YNNKEL (reference sequence). The V gene lost 5 bases and the J gene lost 2 bases, with 10 bases spanning the gap. CDR3 DNA sequence: TGTGCCAGCAGCAACGATGGGCCCTACGAGCAGTACTTC. This codes for CASSNDGPYEQYF.

V gene TRBV5-3 combines with J gene TRBJ2-1; D uncertain. TRBV5-3 carries the ORF label, with uncertain function. The CDR3 is 11 amino acids. V lost 4 bases to trimming and J lost 9 bases, with 8 bases between them. The CDR3 here is CARSHLSEQFF. As DNA, the CDR3 is TGTGCCAGAAGCCACCTGAGTGAGCAGTTCTTC.

This chain connects TRBV27 to TRBJ2-7, with D possibly TRBD1 on 7 matching bases. The germline V gene encodes CDR1 MNHEY and CDR2 SMNVEV (reference sequence). The CDR3 runs 16 residues. V was pared by 6 bases and J by 2 bases, with 20 bases between. The CDR3 coding sequence is TGTGCCAGCAGCCCGTCAGGGGGGCCACTTCCCTACGAGCAGTACTTC. Amino acids: CASSPSGGPLPYEQYF.

This clone was recorded once. CDR3 amino acids: CASSWGTGKGYTF. In DNA form, the CDR3 reads TGTGCCAGCAGTTGGGGGACAGGGAAGGGCTACACCTTC. This rearrangement joins TRBV6-5 to TRBJ1-2; 9 bases align to TRBD1. This CDR3 comprises 13 residues. Germline V CDR1 and CDR2: MNHEY, SVGAGI. V lost 4 bases, J lost 8 bases, and 5 bases stayed unmatched.